Shown below are 26 T cell receptor beta chains from a single sample sequenced in a study of T-cell reconstitution after alpha-beta-depleted transplantation in children. TCRbeta library construction was performed incorporating unique molecular identifiers. From the PCR reads, TCRdb called clonotypes with MiXCR, one entry per CDR3 protein. Of approximately 490,000 distinct CDR3 sequences in the sample, roughly a tenth were seen once. The sample in question was PBMCs, obtained before TCRalphabeta/CD19-depleted stem cell transplant. The origin of the receptors is a child between 2 and 9 years old with inherited bone marrow failure, due to receive a stem cell transplant.

Ten or more counts support this clonotype. V is TRBV5-6 and J is TRBJ2-1; D is undetermined. CDR3 size: 12 residues. Germline CDR1 reads SGHDT; CDR2 reads YYEEEE. Deletions cut 2 bases from V and 4 bases from J, with 4 bases between. CDR3 sequence: CASSLYYNEQFF. CDR3 bases: TGTGCCAGCAGCTTATATTACAATGAGCAGTTCTTC.

This clonotype was seen at least ten times. J is TRBJ2-3 and V is TRBV11-2; D unclear. The CDR3 runs 16 residues. Between the trimmed V and J ends, which lost 2 bases and 0 bases, there was a span of 12 bases. Germline V gene data show CDR1 as SGHAT and CDR2 as FQNNGV. This chain's CDR3 is CASSLLGGPSTDTQYF. The CDR3 nucleotides are TGTGCCAGCAGCTTACTGGGCGGCCCTAGCACAGATACGCAGTATTTT. Based on the CDR3 plus reference TRBV11-2 and TRBJ2-3, the full variable domain is EAGVAQSPRYKIIEKRQSVAFWCNPISGHATLYWYQQILGQGPKLLIQFQNNGVVDDSQLPKDRFSAERLKGVDSTLKIQPAKLEDSAVYLCASSLLGGPSTDTQYFGPGTRLTVL.

Only a few counts were recorded for this clonotype. The V call is TRBV20-1, the J call TRBJ2-7, with no clear D. Per germline, CDR1 DFQATT and CDR2 SNEGSKA (reference sequence). V gave up 2 bases and J gave up 7 bases, with 12 bases separating them. The CDR3 has 12 residues. CDR3 nucleotides: TGCAGTGCTAGATCCTTTGTTGGGGAGCAGTACTTC. Protein sequence: CSARSFVGEQYF.

Ten or more counts support this clonotype. The chain uses TRBV7-2 and TRBJ1-1, with a weak D call TRBD1 (6 bases). CDR3 length: 13 residues. V lost 4 bases and J lost 6, with 12 bases in between. In germline, CDR1 is SGHTA, CDR2 FQGNSA. For the CDR3, the DNA is TGTGCCAGCAGCTGGGTTGCAGGGGCTGAAGCTTTCTTT. Its translation is CASSWVAGAEAFF.

This clonotype was recorded many times. This chain uses TRBV20-1 with TRBJ2-5; unclear D gene. The germline V gene has CDR1 DFQATT and CDR2 SNEGSKA (reference sequence). Between the trimmed V and J ends, which lost 0 bases and 3 bases, there was a span of 11 bases. This CDR3 comprises 14 residues. CDR3 coding DNA: TGCAGTGCTAGAGATCGACGGTTTAAAGAGACCCAGTACTTC. As protein: CSARDRRFKETQYF.

The table lists this clonotype with many counts. The V and J genes are TRBV12-3 or TRBV12-4 and TRBJ2-7, with D perhaps TRBD1 (5 bases). This CDR3 has 15 amino acids. Trimming cost V 0 bases and J 3 bases, with 12 bases left between them. CDR3: CASSLARARIYEQYF. CDR3 nucleotide sequence: TGTGCCAGCAGTTTAGCCAGGGCGAGAATCTACGAGCAGTACTTC.

The rearrangement uses TRBV29-1 and TRBJ2-1, with D unclear. CDR1 SQVTM and CDR2 ANQGSEA come from the germline V gene. The germline V and J ends were trimmed by 4 bases and 0 bases, with 10 bases remaining between them. The CDR3 consists of 14 residues. This CDR3 reads CSVAEISSYNEQFF. The CDR3 region has the DNA TGCAGCGTTGCCGAGATTAGCTCCTACAATGAGCAGTTCTTC.

This clonotype was observed many times. The J gene is TRBJ1-1, the V gene TRBV29-1; D not certain. From germline, CDR1 is SQVTM and CDR2 ANQGSEA. V dropped 2 bases and J dropped 5 bases, with 21 bases sitting between them. The CDR3 runs 16 residues. CDR3 protein: CSVERQSDSGWTEAFF. The CDR3 DNA sequence: TGCAGCGTTGAAAGGCAATCGGATAGTGGATGGACTGAAGCTTTCTTT.

The chain links TRBV20-1 to TRBJ2-7, with 9 nucleotides matching TRBD1. The trim removed 2 bases at V and 3 bases at J, leaving 14 bases unmatched. The germline V gene has CDR1 DFQATT and CDR2 SNEGSKA (reference sequence). The CDR3 length is 17 residues. CDR3 amino acids: CSARKFSVTGGGYEQYF. The CDR3 nucleotides are TGCAGTGCTAGAAAATTTTCCGTGACAGGGGGAGGCTACGAGCAGTACTTC.

This clonotype was counted ten times or more. The chain links TRBV12-3 or TRBV12-4 to TRBJ1-6, with unresolved D. This CDR3 has 11 amino acids. V dropped 6 bases and J dropped 12 bases, with 9 bases sitting between them. The CDR3 here is CASSLGGPLHF. CDR3 nucleotide sequence: TGTGCCAGCAGCCTGGGAGGACCCCTCCACTTT.

The sample holds many counts of this clonotype. V gene TRBV27 combines with J gene TRBJ1-2; 8 bases map to TRBD1. CDR1 and CDR2 from the germline V gene are MNHEY and SMNVEV (reference sequence). This CDR3 has 14 amino acids. J gave up 4 bases and V 5 bases, and 6 bases lay outside the gene matches. CDR3 nucleotides: TGTGCCAGCAGTCCCTCAGGGGGCGGCTATGGCTACACCTTC. It yields the protein CASSPSGGGYGYTF.

This clonotype was counted many times. The V call is TRBV10-3, the J call TRBJ2-1, with TRBD2 as a possible D gene (6 bases). Germline V lookup: CDR1 ENHRY, CDR2 SYGVKD. With 0 bases removed from V and 4 bases from J, the gap between germline ends came to 13 bases. CDR3 length: 16 amino acids. In DNA, the CDR3 is TGTGCCATCAGTGAGTCTCGGCGGGACCTATACAATGAGCAGTTCTTC. Translation gives CAISESRRDLYNEQFF.

At least ten counts were recorded for this clonotype. The V gene is TRBV7-2, the J gene TRBJ2-7; possibly TRBD1 or TRBD2 for D (5 bases each). Trimming pared 3 bases from V and 9 bases from J, leaving 12 bases between. CDR3 length: 12 residues. CDR1 and CDR2 from the germline V gene are SGHTA and FQGNSA. The CDR3 DNA sequence: TGTGCCAGCAGCTTGGGACCTCCGGGGCAGTACTTC. Its protein is CASSLGPPGQYF.

This clonotype was observed many times. The chain couples TRBV27 to TRBJ2-1; D is ambiguous. Germline values: CDR1 MNHEY, CDR2 SMNVEV (reference sequence). CDR3 size: 14 residues. V lost 4 bases to trimming and J lost 5 bases, with 12 bases between them. The CDR3 region is CASSYYGANNEQFF. The CDR3 coding sequence is TGTGCCAGCAGTTATTATGGCGCTAACAATGAGCAGTTCTTC.

With respect to this clonotype: With a much larger clone just one base away, this may be a read error. The rearrangement links TRBV27 to TRBJ2-5, with D hard to call. CDR1 MNHEY and CDR2 SMNVEV come from the germline V gene (reference sequence). This CDR3 comprises 10 residues. The CDR3 is CASRQETQNF. The CDR3 bases are TGTGCCAGCAGACAAGAGACCCAGAACTTC.

This clonotype has a count of ten or more. V and J are TRBV21-1 and TRBJ2-1. TRBV21-1 is a pseudogene segment. The CDR3 extends over 13 amino acids. DNA for the CDR3: TGTGCCAGCAGCAAGGCCCTGGTGAATGAGCAGTTCTTC. Its translation is CASSKALVNEQFF.

The table lists this clonotype with many counts. This chain links TRBV12-3 or TRBV12-4 with TRBJ2-3; D not certain. This CDR3 spans 15 amino acids. V lost 1 base, J lost 6 bases, and 14 bases lay in between. CDR3 DNA sequence: TGTGCCAGCAGTTTAGGGGCCAGCCCTGGGGATACGCAGTATTTT. Amino acid sequence: CASSLGASPGDTQYF.

This clonotype came up many times. V is TRBV12-3 or TRBV12-4 and J is TRBJ1-5; TRBD1 aligns across 7 bases. The CDR3 spans 16 residues. V gave up 4 bases and J gave up 0 bases; unmatched junction bases: 6. In nucleotides, the CDR3 is TGTGCCAGCAGTTACAGGGGCCCTTATAGCAATCAGCCCCAGCATTTT. This gives the protein CASSYRGPYSNQPQHF.

This rearrangement joins TRBV5-1 to TRBJ1-2; D remains unclear. Trimming removed 5 bases from V and 8 bases from J, with 13 bases in between. Germline V gives CDR1 SGHRS, CDR2 YFSETQ. The CDR3 spans 12 residues. The CDR3 region is CASRSGENGYTF. CDR3 sequence (DNA): TGCGCCAGCAGGTCCGGGGAGAACGGCTACACCTTC.

This clonotype has more than one count but fewer than ten. The J gene is TRBJ2-1, the V gene TRBV20-1, with 7 bases that match TRBD2. CDR1 is DFQATT, CDR2 SNEGSKA, per germline (reference sequence). The V segment lost 0 bases and the J segment 5 bases; nucleotides outside the gene matches: 13. This CDR3 comprises 17 residues. The CDR3 DNA is TGCAGTGCTAGAGATTTATCTAGCGGTTATATTGACAATGAGCAGTTCTTC. Amino acid sequence: CSARDLSSGYIDNEQFF.

This clonotype has at least ten counts. This rearrangement joins TRBV4-2 to TRBJ2-7; D gene ambiguous. The CDR3 consists of 14 residues. In germline, CDR1 is LGHNA, CDR2 YNFKEQ. Between the trimmed V and J ends, which lost 0 bases and 4 bases, there was a span of 10 bases. CDR3 loop: CASSQDYPSYEQYF. CDR3 nucleotides: TGTGCCAGCAGCCAAGATTACCCTTCATACGAGCAGTACTTC.

This clonotype was recorded at least ten times. The rearrangement uses TRBV20-1 and TRBJ1-3; D not certain. Germline CDR1 reads DFQATT; CDR2 reads SNEGSKA (reference sequence). The CDR3 has 13 residues. The V end was cut by 0 bases, the J end by 2 bases, with 5 bases between. CDR3 sequence (DNA): TGCAGTGCTAGAGAGACACCTGGAAACACCATATATTTT. Translating gives CSARETPGNTIYF.

This clonotype was counted ten times or more. This rearrangement joins TRBV19 to TRBJ1-1, with D possibly being TRBD1 (5 bases). Germline CDR1 is LNHDA and CDR2 is SQIVND (reference sequence). This CDR3 has 14 amino acids. V was trimmed by 4 bases and J by 5 bases, leaving 14 bases between them. CDR3 sequence reads: CASSTPGPGTEAFF. CDR3 nucleotides: TGTGCCAGTAGTACCCCCGGACCAGGGACTGAAGCTTTCTTT.

The sample holds many counts of this clonotype. The chain employs TRBV4-3 and TRBJ2-7, with D perhaps assigned TRBD1 or TRBD2 (5 bases each). The CDR3 covers 16 residues. V dropped 0 bases and J dropped 5 bases, with 17 bases sitting between them. Germline V gene data show CDR1 as LGHNA and CDR2 as YSLEER. CDR3 nucleotide sequence: TGCGCCAGCAGCCAAGAATTGTGGGGGAGATTCGACGAGCAGTACTTC. Protein: CASSQELWGRFDEQYF.

This clonotype was recorded at least ten times. This sequence joins TRBV12-3 or TRBV12-4 and TRBJ2-1; 10 bases fit TRBD2. The CDR3 contains 16 residues. V dropped 6 bases and J dropped 0; count of bases not matched to a gene: 5. The CDR3 nucleotides read TGTGCCAGCAGCTCGACTAGCGGGCCCTCCTACAATGAGCAGTTCTTC. Translated, it gives CASSSTSGPSYNEQFF.

V and J are TRBV11-2 and TRBJ2-1; possible D gene TRBD2, 5 bases. The CDR3 covers 13 residues. Looked up from germline, CDR1 is SGHAT and CDR2 is FQNNGV. Trimming removed 1 base at V and 7 bases at J, with 8 bases between. Here the CDR3 DNA reads TGTGCCAGCAGCTTAGGACTAATGAATGAGCAGTTCTTC. It codes for CASSLGLMNEQFF.